This TCR beta chain was sequenced in a study of shared clonotypes between healthy human individuals. Study findings and constraints: Naive subsets usually exceeded memory subsets in estimated richness.

The table came from immunoSEQ multiplex PCR; TCRdb's copy has only in-frame clones and leaves some out. The data contain about 1.1 million clones, approximately 78% of them seen just once; the ten biggest clones take up approximately 0.56%. Remarks on this clone: Its antigen is unknown. Additional DNA sequences in this sample encode the identical CDR3.

Trimming removed 0 bases from V and 3 bases from J, with 4 bases in between. Looked up from germline, CDR1 is LGHNA and CDR2 is YSLEER. This CDR3 is built from 13 residues. Sequenced: memory CD4+ T cells from PBMCs. Subset in this sample: CD45RA-negative fraction. The clonotype comes from a man younger than 30 in good health. Some clones in this sample may be carry-over from other donors' samples. The V call is TRBV4-3, the J call TRBJ2-3; D unclear. CDR3 residues: CASSQDFTDTQYF. As DNA, the CDR3 is TGCGCCAGCAGCCAAGATTTTACAGATACGCAGTATTTT.